Here is one TCR beta chain with its context. The clone's antigen remains unknown. No much larger clonotype is one base removed from it; base qualities were not supplied. Whole blood was collected in K2EDTA tubes by collaborating institutions according to the institutions' own protocols. For TCRbeta analysis, collaborators shipped samples in one of three forms: frozen whole blood, isolated PBMCs, or DNA extracted from either of those sample types. The immunoSEQ Assay, a bias-controlled multiplex PCR, was used to amplify TCRbeta CDR3 regions from genomic DNA. Processing in the source paper ran as follows. The number of nucleated cells in each sample was estimated from the amplification of reference gene primers within the assay. To quantify the absolute abundance of each unique TCRbeta CDR3 rearrangement, sequence reads were collapsed and filtered. For each sample, productive Simpson clonality was calculated as the square root of Simpson's diversity index over productive rearrangements. What TCRdb holds here is the immuneACCESS table cut down to in-frame rearrangements. Part of the clones is not present; checked against another copy, under half of the missing clones reflect an unresolved V gene, and the others are unexplained. The V and J calls and clone size are taken from that table; D and trimming were inferred from the DNA. The sample data list fewer than 200,000 clones, and roughly 85% of these were observed just once. Of the sample, about a fifth falls within the top ten clones.

Including the terminal cysteine and phenylalanine, the CDR3 comprises 15 residues. Here the CDR3 DNA is all that survives: 45 bases in frame from base 1. Compared with germline, V lacks 4 bases and J lacks 4 bases; bases without a gene match: 5. Taken from the germline V gene, the CDR1 and CDR2 loops are SGHRS and YFSETQ. The data belong to a study of blood T cell repertoires in COVID-19 (dated by TCRdb to 2020 to 2021). Regarding the study in general: The collaborator samples originated in the United States, Italy and Spain and spanned the acute and convalescent phases of COVID-19. The dataset comprised deeply sampled blood TCRbeta repertoires from subjects exposed to, actively infected with, or recovered from COVID-19. The sample metadata nearly always contained a de-identified subject ID, COVID-19 status, age in years and sex. The material from the prospective study consisted of cDNA or gDNA derived from T cells, B-cell-depleted T cells, or PBMCs. Samples came from the ongoing ImmuneRACE study (first 160 participants) plus 1,254 subjects from 6 global collaborators. Where HLA class I and class II types were available, the types were taken from metadata supplied by the sample provider, not from assay-based typing. The repertoires were released in a freely available public database intended as a resource for research on the immune response to SARS-CoV-2.

Broader findings and caveats from the paper: The quantity of clinical and demographic metadata differed by source and by participant and was supplied without curation.

Sequencing was done on a sample of peripheral blood. The chain is made from TRBV5-1 and TRBJ2-3, and 11 bases in between align with TRBD1. This TCR derives from a man aged 60 to 75 with active or convalescent COVID-19. The CDR3 protein: CASSPWTGGADTQYF. The DNA is as follows: TGCGCCAGCAGCCCGTGGACAGGGGGCGCAGATACGCAGTATTTT.